Each of the 4 T cell receptor beta chains below was sequenced from the same sample in a study of blood T cell repertoires in COVID-19. Data came from immunoSEQ multiplex PCR; TCRdb stores just in-frame clones and leaves some out. The sample contains roughly 230,000 clones, 65% to 85% of which appear only once. Sequenced: peripheral blood. The receptors come from an elderly woman with acute or convalescent COVID-19.

J is TRBJ1-2 and V is TRBV12-3 or TRBV12-4, with D maybe TRBD1 (6 bases). The CDR3 totals 12 residues. With 5 bases removed from V and 6 bases from J, the gap between germline ends came to 10 bases. This CDR3 reads CASSLTGHGYTF. CDR3 DNA: TGTGCCAGCAGTCTGACAGGTCATGGCTACACCTTC.

This chain connects TRBV7-3 to TRBJ2-7; D perhaps matches TRBD2 (6 bases). The J call may not be correct, given that the DNA end is closer to TRBJ2-5. CDR1 and CDR2 from the germline V gene are SGHTA and FQGTGA. The CDR3 runs to 15 residues. For the CDR3, the DNA is TGTGCCAGCAGCCCAAGGCCGGGAGAACAAGAGACCCAGTACTTC. It specifies CASSPRPGEQETQYF.

The chain joins TRBV5-4 to TRBJ1-6, with 10 bases fitting TRBD1. The CDR3 is 15 residues long. Germline V gene data show CDR1 as SGHNT and CDR2 as YYREEE (reference sequence). V lost 3 bases and J lost 9; bases outside the gene matches: 6. CDR3 in DNA: TGTGCCAGCAGCTCGGGACAGGGGAATGGTTCACCCCTCCACTTT. It yields the protein CASSSGQGNGSPLHF.

The V and J genes are TRBV9 and TRBJ2-1, with a possible D match to TRBD2 (5 bases). CDR1 SGDLS and CDR2 YYNGEE come from the germline V gene. This CDR3 contains 15 residues. V was cut by 3 bases and J by 0 bases, with 10 bases left in between. In DNA form, the CDR3 reads TGTGCCAGCAGCGGCGAGGACTTCTCCTACAATGAGCAGTTCTTC. It is translated as CASSGEDFSYNEQFF.